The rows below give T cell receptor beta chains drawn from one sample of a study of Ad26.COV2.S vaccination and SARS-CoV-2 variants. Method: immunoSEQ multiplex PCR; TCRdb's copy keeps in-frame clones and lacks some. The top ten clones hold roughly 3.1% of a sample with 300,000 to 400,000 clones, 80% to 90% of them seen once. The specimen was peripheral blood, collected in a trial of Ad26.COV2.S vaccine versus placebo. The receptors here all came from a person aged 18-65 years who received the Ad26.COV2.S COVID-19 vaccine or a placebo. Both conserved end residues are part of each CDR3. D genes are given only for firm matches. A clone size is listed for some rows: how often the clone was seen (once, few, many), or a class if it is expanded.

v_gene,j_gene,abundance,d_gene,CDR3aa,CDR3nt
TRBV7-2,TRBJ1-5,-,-,CASSFGRPDSENQPQHF,TGTGCCAGCAGCTTCGGAAGACCGGACAGTGAAAATCAGCCCCAGCATTTT
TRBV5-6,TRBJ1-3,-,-,CASSLGAPNSGNTIYF,TGTGCCAGCAGCCTGGGAGCCCCTAATTCTGGAAACACCATATATTTT
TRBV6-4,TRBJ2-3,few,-,CASSDSGETDTQYF,TGTGCCAGCAGTGACTCGGGGGAGACAGATACGCAGTATTTT
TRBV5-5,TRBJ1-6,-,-,CASSLDRRNSPLHF,TGTGCCAGCAGCTTAGACAGAAGGAATTCACCCCTCCACTTT
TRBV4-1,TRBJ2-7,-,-,CASSQDLPGATLEQYF,TGCGCCAGCAGCCAAGACTTGCCGGGGGCCACCCTCGAGCAGTACTTC
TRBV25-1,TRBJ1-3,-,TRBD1,CASSATGLAGNTIYF,TGTGCCAGCAGCGCGACAGGGTTGGCTGGAAACACCATATATTTT
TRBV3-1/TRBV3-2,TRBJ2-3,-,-,CASSQAYGIGTDTQYF,TGTGCCAGCAGCCAAGCTTACGGGATTGGCACAGATACGCAGTATTTT
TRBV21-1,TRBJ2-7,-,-,CASSKPQVAGATNEQYF,TGTGCCAGCAGCAAACCTCAGGTAGCGGGGGCAACTAACGAGCAGTACTTC
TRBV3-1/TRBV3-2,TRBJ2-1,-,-,CASSPYSASSYNEQFF,TGTGCCAGCAGCCCTTACAGTGCCTCTAGTTACAATGAGCAGTTCTTC
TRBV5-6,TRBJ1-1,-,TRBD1,CASSQFDRGTEAFF,TGTGCCAGCAGCCAATTTGACAGGGGCACTGAAGCTTTCTTT
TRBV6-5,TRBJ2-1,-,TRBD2,CAAYPSGPYNEQFF,TGTGCCGCCTACCCTAGCGGGCCATACAATGAGCAGTTCTTC
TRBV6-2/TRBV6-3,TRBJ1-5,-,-,CASSYGNQPQHF,TGTGCCAGCAGTTACGGCAATCAGCCCCAGCATTTT
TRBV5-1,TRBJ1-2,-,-,CASSPDSQIYGYTF,TGCGCCAGCAGTCCGGACAGCCAAATCTATGGCTACACCTTC
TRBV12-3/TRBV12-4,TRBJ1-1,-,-,CASSPNRVGEAFF,TGTGCCAGCAGCCCCAACAGGGTTGGTGAAGCTTTCTTT
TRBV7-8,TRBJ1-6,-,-,CASSGAGSYSPLHF,TGTGCCAGCAGCGGGGCAGGGTCTTATTCACCCCTCCACTTT
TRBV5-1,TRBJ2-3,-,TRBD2,CASSLAYIRGGQDTQYF,TGCGCCAGCAGCTTGGCGTACATCCGGGGGGGCCAAGATACGCAGTATTTT
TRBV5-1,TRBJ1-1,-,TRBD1,CASSSDRGRAEAFF,TGCGCCAGCAGCTCGGACAGGGGAAGGGCTGAAGCTTTCTTT
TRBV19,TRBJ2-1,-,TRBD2,CASRSLGLAGINEQFF,TGTGCCAGTAGGTCATTAGGACTAGCGGGGATAAATGAGCAGTTCTTC
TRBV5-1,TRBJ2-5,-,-,CASSLGASETQYF,TGCGCCAGCAGTTTGGGGGCGTCAGAGACCCAGTACTTC
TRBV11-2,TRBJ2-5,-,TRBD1,CASSLSQGAGETQYF,TGTGCCAGCAGCTTATCACAGGGGGCGGGGGAGACCCAGTACTTC
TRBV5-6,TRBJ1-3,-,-,CASSLRTGNSGNTIYF,TGTGCCAGCAGCCTGAGAACAGGAAACTCTGGAAACACCATATATTTT
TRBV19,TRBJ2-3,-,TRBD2,CASSPRGITSGGTTDTQYF,TGTGCCAGTAGTCCCCGAGGGATTACTAGCGGGGGTACCACAGATACGCAGTATTTT
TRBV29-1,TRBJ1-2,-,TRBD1,CSAGGGSGYGYTF,TGCAGCGCTGGAGGGGGCTCCGGCTATGGCTACACCTTC
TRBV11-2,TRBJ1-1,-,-,CASSLYSGITNTEAFF,TGTGCCAGCAGCTTATATTCGGGCATCACGAACACTGAAGCTTTCTTT
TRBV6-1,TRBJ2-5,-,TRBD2,CASSEYLSGGDQETQYF,TGTGCCAGCAGTGAATACCTTAGCGGGGGCGATCAAGAGACCCAGTACTTC
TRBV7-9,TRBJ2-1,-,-,CASSLDLLSYNEQFF,TGTGCCAGCAGCTTGGATCTTCTCTCCTACAATGAGCAGTTCTTC
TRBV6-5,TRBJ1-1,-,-,CASRGRLNTEAFF,TGTGCCAGCAGGGGACGGTTGAACACTGAAGCTTTCTTT
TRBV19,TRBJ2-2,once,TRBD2,CASTLQRGAPGELFF,TGTGCCAGTACCCTACAGCGGGGGGCCCCCGGGGAGCTGTTTTTT
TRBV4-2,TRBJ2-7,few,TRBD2,CASSQEEAGGSYEQYF,TGTGCCAGCAGCCAAGAGGAAGCGGGGGGCTCCTACGAGCAGTACTTC
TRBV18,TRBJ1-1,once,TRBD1,CASSPEGATEAFF,TGTGCCAGCTCACCGGAGGGGGCCACTGAAGCTTTCTTT
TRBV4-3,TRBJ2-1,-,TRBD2,CASSQSGGSYNEQFF,TGCGCCAGCAGCCAAAGCGGGGGCTCCTACAATGAGCAGTTCTTC
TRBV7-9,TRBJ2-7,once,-,CASSFGGLSYEQYF,TGTGCCAGCAGCTTCGGGGGCCTATCCTACGAGCAGTACTTC
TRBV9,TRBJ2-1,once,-,CASSASSRANEQFF,TGTGCCAGCAGCGCATCGTCCAGGGCGAATGAGCAGTTCTTC
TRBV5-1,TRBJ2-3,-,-,CASSSAPTDTQYF,TGCGCCAGCAGCTCGGCACCCACAGATACGCAGTATTTT
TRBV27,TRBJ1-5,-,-,CASRGFSNQPQHF,TGTGCCAGCAGGGGTTTTAGCAATCAGCCCCAGCATTTT
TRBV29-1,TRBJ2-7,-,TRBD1,CSVSRQGPNYEQYF,TGCAGCGTCTCACGACAGGGTCCTAACTACGAGCAGTACTTC
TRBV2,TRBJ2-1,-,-,CASTQPVGNEQFF,TGTGCCAGCACCCAGCCCGTGGGGAATGAGCAGTTCTTC
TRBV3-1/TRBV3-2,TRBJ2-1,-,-,CASSQDWGGIYNEQFF,TGTGCCAGCAGCCAAGATTGGGGCGGGATATACAATGAGCAGTTCTTC
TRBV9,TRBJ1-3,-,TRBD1,CASAGTGTGNTIYF,TGTGCCAGCGCGGGGACAGGGACCGGAAACACCATATATTTT
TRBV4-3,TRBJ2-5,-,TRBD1,CASSSQHRGEETQYF,TGCGCCAGCAGCTCCCAACACAGGGGAGAGGAGACCCAGTACTTC
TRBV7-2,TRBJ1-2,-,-,CASSLAGGGNLYGYTF,TGTGCCAGCAGCTTAGCCGGAGGGGGAAACCTCTATGGCTACACCTTC
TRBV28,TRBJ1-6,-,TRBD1,CASSSRLGTGGNSPLHF,TGTGCCAGCAGTTCTCGTTTGGGGACAGGGGGTAATTCACCCCTCCACTTT
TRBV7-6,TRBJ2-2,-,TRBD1,CASSNGQGANTGELFF,TGTGCCAGCAGCAACGGACAGGGGGCCAACACCGGGGAGCTGTTTTTT
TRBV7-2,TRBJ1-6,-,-,CASSLAVYDSPLHF,TGTGCCAGCAGCTTAGCCGTGTACGATTCACCCCTCCACTTT
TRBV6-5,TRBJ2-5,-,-,CAVGQAYQETQYF,TGTGCCGTGGGCCAAGCGTACCAAGAGACCCAGTACTTC
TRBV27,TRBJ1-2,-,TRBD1,CASSPTGGQLMDYGYTF,TGTGCCAGCAGCCCGACAGGGGGGCAACTGATGGATTATGGCTACACCTTC
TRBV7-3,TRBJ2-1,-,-,CASSLGTKYNEQFF,TGTGCCAGCAGCCTAGGGACAAAGTACAATGAGCAGTTCTTC
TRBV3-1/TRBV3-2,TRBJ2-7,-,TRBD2,CASSQGTSGGKQYF,TGTGCCAGCAGCCAAGGGACTAGCGGGGGTAAGCAGTACTTC
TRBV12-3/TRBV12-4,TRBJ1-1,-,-,CASRGNMNTEAFF,TGTGCCAGCAGGGGGAACATGAACACTGAAGCTTTCTTT
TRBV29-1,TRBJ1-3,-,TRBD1,CSVTEGRGPGNTIYF,TGCAGCGTTACTGAGGGAAGGGGGCCCGGAAACACCATATATTTT
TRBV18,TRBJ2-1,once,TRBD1,CASSPTGNPSYNEQFF,TGTGCCAGCTCACCGACAGGGAACCCCTCCTACAATGAGCAGTTCTTC